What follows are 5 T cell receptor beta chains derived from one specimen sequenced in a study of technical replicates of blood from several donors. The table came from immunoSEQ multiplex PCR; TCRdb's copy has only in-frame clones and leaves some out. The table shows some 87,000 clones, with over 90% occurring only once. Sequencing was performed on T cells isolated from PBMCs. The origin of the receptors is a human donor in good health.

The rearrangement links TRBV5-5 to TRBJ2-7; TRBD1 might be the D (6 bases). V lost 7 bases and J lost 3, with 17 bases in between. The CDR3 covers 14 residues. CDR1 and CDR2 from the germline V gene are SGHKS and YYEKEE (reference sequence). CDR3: CASGSSGQFYEQYF. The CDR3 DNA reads TGTGCCAGCGGTTCCTCCGGACAGTTCTACGAGCAGTACTTC.

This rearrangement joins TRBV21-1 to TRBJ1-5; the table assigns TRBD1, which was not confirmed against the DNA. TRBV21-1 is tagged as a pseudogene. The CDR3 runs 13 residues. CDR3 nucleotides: TGTGCCAGCAGCACCTTCATGGGCCAGCCCCAGCATTTT. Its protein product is CASSTFMGQPQHF.

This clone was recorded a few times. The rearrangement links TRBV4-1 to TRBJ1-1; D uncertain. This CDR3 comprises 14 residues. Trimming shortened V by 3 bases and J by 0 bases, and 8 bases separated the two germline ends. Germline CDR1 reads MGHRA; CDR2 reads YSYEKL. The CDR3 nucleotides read TGCGCCAGCAGCCAGGTTAGTTTGAACACTGAAGCTTTCTTT. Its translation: CASSQVSLNTEAFF.

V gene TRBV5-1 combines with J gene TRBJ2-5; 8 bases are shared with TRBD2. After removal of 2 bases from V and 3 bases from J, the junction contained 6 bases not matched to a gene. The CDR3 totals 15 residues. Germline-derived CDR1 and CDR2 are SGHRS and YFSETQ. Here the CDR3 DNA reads TGCGCCAGCAGCTTACTAGCGGACATCAAAGAGACCCAGTACTTC. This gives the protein CASSLLADIKETQYF.

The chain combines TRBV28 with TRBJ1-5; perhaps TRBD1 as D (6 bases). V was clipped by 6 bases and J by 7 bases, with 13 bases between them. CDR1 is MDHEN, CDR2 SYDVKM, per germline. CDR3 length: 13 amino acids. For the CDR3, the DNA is TGTGCCAGCAGCCCGGGACAACTACAGCCCCAGCATTTT. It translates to CASSPGQLQPQHF.